What follows is one T cell receptor (beta chain) and its context. As handled by the study authors: Reference gene primer amplification in the assay estimated nucleated cell counts. Clones were read by immunoSEQ multiplex PCR, and TCRdb kept only the in-frame ones, dropping some. The V and J calls and the clone size are those of that table, but D and trimming were determined from the DNA. The table includes roughly 70,000 clones, about nine tenths detected once. Germline trimming cut 2 bases from V and 7 bases from J; bases unmatched to any gene: 11. The CDR3 totals 17 residues. CDR1 is SGHVS and CDR2 is FNYEAQ in the germline V gene. The sample originates from a study of blood T cell repertoires in COVID-19. For the study at large: There were acute and convalescent COVID-19 samples, and they came from the United States, Italy and Spain. Sample material is recorded as cDNA or gDNA derived from T cells, B-cell-depleted T cells, or PBMCs.

The TCR originated in a human donor in a cohort sampled during active COVID-19. This chain links TRBV7-6 with TRBJ2-1; 10 nucleotides line up with TRBD1. Sequencing was performed on peripheral blood. Here the CDR3 DNA reads TGTGCCAGCAGCTTATTGTCCGGGACAGGGGCGTCTAATGAGCAGTTCTTC. It yields the protein CASSLLSGTGASNEQFF.